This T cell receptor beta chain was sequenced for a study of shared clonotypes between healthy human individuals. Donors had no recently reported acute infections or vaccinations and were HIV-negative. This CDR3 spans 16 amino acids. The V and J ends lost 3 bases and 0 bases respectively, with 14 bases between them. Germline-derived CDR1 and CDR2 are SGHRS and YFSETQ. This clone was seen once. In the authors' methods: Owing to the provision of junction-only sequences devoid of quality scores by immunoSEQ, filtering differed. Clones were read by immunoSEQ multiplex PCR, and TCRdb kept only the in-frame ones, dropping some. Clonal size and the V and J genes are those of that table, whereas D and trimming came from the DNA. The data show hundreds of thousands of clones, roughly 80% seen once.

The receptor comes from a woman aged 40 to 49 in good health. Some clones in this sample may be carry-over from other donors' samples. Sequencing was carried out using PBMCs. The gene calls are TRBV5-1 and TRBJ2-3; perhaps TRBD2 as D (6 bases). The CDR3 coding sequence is TGCGCCAGCAGCTCCCCGAGGGGACTTAGCACAGATACGCAGTATTTT. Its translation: CASSSPRGLSTDTQYF.